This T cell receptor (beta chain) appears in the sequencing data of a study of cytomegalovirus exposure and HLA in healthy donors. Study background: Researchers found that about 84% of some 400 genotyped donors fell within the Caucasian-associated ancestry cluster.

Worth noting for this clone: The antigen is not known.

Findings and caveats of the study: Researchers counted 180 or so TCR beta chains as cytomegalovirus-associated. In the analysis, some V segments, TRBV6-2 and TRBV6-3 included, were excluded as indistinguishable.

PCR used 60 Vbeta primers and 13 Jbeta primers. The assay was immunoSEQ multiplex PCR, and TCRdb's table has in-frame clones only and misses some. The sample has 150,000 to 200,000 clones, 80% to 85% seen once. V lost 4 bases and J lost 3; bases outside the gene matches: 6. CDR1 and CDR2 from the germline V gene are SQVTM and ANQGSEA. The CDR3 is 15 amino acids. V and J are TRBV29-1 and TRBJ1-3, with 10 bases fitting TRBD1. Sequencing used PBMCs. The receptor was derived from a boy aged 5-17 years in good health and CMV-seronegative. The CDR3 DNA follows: TGCAGCGTTGGAGACAGGGGGCTTCTTGGAAACACCATATATTTT. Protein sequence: CSVGDRGLLGNTIYF.